The 25 T cell receptor beta chains presented below share a single source sample, sequenced in a study of blood T cell repertoires in COVID-19. Profiling relied on immunoSEQ multiplex PCR, and the TCRdb table lists in-frame clones only, not all of them. In the table there are roughly 60,000 clones, roughly 90% of which are singletons. The sequencing input was peripheral blood. These receptors came from a man in his 60s with active COVID-19.

The V call is TRBV4-2, the J call TRBJ1-6, with TRBD1 identical over 9 bases. Germline loops: CDR1 LGHNA, CDR2 YNFKEQ. V lost 0 bases, J lost 8 bases, and 2 bases stayed unmatched. The CDR3 is made up of 15 amino acids. The CDR3 region has the DNA TGTGCCAGCAGCCAAGATGACAGGGGGTATTCACCCCTCCACTTT. This encodes CASSQDDRGYSPLHF.

This clone was picked up one time. The rearrangement links TRBV19 to TRBJ1-5, with a possible D match to TRBD1 (5 bases). CDR3 length: 13 amino acids. The V gene's germline CDR1 is LNHDA and CDR2 SQIVND (reference sequence). The ends were cut back, 3 bases at V and 8 bases at J, with 11 bases in the middle. The CDR3, as DNA: TGTGCCAGTAGTATGAATGGGGGGGAGCCCCAGCATTTT. Protein product: CASSMNGGEPQHF.

The chain couples TRBV19 to TRBJ1-4; D call uncertain. This CDR3 comprises 13 residues. Trimming shortened V by 3 bases and J by 10 bases, and 12 bases separated the two germline ends. CDR1 is LNHDA, CDR2 SQIVND, per germline (reference sequence). The CDR3 DNA reads TGTGCCAGTAGTATCACCCCAGGAGGAAAACTGTTTTTT. As protein: CASSITPGGKLFF.

The V and J genes are TRBV14 and TRBJ2-5; D remains unclear. The CDR3 sequence is 16 residues long. Trimming left V 0 bases short and J 4 bases short, with 15 bases between. CDR1 is SGHDN, CDR2 FVKESK, per germline. CDR3: CASSQDHAAVRETQYF. In DNA, the CDR3 is TGTGCCAGCAGCCAAGATCACGCGGCAGTTAGAGAGACCCAGTACTTC.

The genes are TRBV27 and TRBJ2-3; TRBD2 matches 8 bases. J lost 4 bases, V lost 4 bases, and 7 bases had no gene match. CDR3 length: 15 residues. Looked up from germline, CDR1 is MNHEY and CDR2 is SMNVEV (reference sequence). CDR3 amino acids: CASSSSGSVADTQYF. In nucleotides, the CDR3 is TGTGCCAGCAGTTCAAGCGGGAGTGTCGCAGATACGCAGTATTTT.

The chain combines TRBV4-1 with TRBJ1-4; D unclear. The CDR3 length is 16 residues. CDR1 is MGHRA, CDR2 YSYEKL, per germline. With 1 base removed from V and 0 bases from J, the gap between germline ends came to 9 bases. This CDR3 reads CASSQGQSSTNEKLFF. The CDR3 DNA reads TGCGCCAGCAGCCAAGGGCAGTCTTCAACTAATGAAAAACTGTTTTTT.

The rearrangement uses TRBV3-1 (or the pseudogene TRBV3-2) and TRBJ2-1; TRBD2 agrees at 8 bases. The CDR3 length is 15 residues. With V trimmed by 3 bases and J by 6 bases, 7 bases remained unmatched. Germline values: CDR1 LGHDT, CDR2 YNNKEL (reference sequence). The CDR3 DNA sequence: TGTGCCAGCAGCCACCTAGCGGGTCCCGCCAATGAGCAGTTCTTC. Encoded protein: CASSHLAGPANEQFF.

The chain is built from TRBV27 and TRBJ1-4; TRBD1 might be the D (6 bases). Between the trimmed V and J ends, which lost 5 bases and 8 bases, there was a span of 15 bases. The CDR3 length is 14 residues. Germline CDR1 MNHEY, CDR2 SMNVEV (reference sequence). Here the CDR3 DNA reads TGTGCCAGCAGTCTACAGGGAAAGGGAGAAAAACTGTTTTTT. This codes for CASSLQGKGEKLFF.

V and J are TRBV2 and TRBJ1-1; 8 bases fit TRBD1. Per germline, CDR1 SNHLY and CDR2 FYNNEI. Losses at the gene ends were 6 bases for V and 1 base for J; bases not matched to a gene: 7. CDR3 length equals 15 residues. The CDR3 spells CASRLTGASNTEAFF. Written as DNA, the CDR3 is TGTGCCAGCAGGTTGACAGGGGCCTCGAACACTGAAGCTTTCTTT.

With regard to this clone: At one end, the junction sequence differs from germline, possibly due to a read error. V and J are TRBV19 and TRBJ2-7; D gene unclear. The CDR3 runs 14 residues. Germline assignment: CDR1 LNHDA and CDR2 SQIVND (reference sequence). CDR3 DNA sequence: TGTGCCAGTAGGATAGGTCTGGGCACCTACGAGCAGTACTTC. Its translation: CASRIGLGTYEQYF.

This clone was counted once. The V and J genes are TRBV10-2 and TRBJ2-1; 9 bases fit TRBD1. Germline V CDR1 and CDR2: WSHSY, SAAADI. V lost 6 bases and J lost 4; bases outside the gene matches: 7. This CDR3 is built from 15 residues. The CDR3: CASSATGGGYNEQFF. As DNA, the CDR3 is TGCGCCAGCAGCGCAACAGGGGGCGGTTACAATGAGCAGTTCTTC.

This clone has only one observation. V gene TRBV6-5 combines with J gene TRBJ2-3; TRBD1 matches at 7 bases. The V segment lost 6 bases and the J segment 1 base; nucleotides outside the gene matches: 4. Looked up from germline, CDR1 is MNHEY and CDR2 is SVGAGI. This CDR3 is built from 14 residues. The CDR3 sequence: CASSRGYGTDTQYF. The CDR3, as DNA: TGTGCCAGCAGCAGGGGGTATGGCACAGATACGCAGTATTTT.

The chain combines TRBV12-5 with TRBJ2-1; no clear D gene. V was shortened by 6 bases and J by 3 bases, with 18 bases between the two germline ends. CDR3 size: 16 residues. Per germline, CDR1 LGHNT and CDR2 FRNRAP. The CDR3: CASGRPQRSVYNEQFF. DNA of the CDR3: TGTGCTAGTGGCCGACCTCAGCGATCTGTCTACAATGAGCAGTTCTTC.

V and J are TRBV29-1 and TRBJ2-1, with 8 bases identical to TRBD1. The length of the CDR3 is 11 residues. Germline CDR1 SQVTM, CDR2 ANQGSEA. V dropped 7 bases and J dropped 8; count of bases not matched to a gene: 4. Here the CDR3 DNA reads TGCAGCGACTTCAGGGGGCATGAGCAGTTCTTC. Residues: CSDFRGHEQFF.

This chain uses TRBV27 with TRBJ2-7; 8 nucleotides match TRBD2. CDR3 length: 13 amino acids. The ends lost 9 bases at V and 3 bases at J; junction bases unmatched: 7. The germline V gene encodes CDR1 MNHEY and CDR2 SMNVEV (reference sequence). CDR3: CASRNSGNYEQYF. CDR3 DNA sequence: TGTGCCAGTCGAAATAGCGGGAACTACGAGCAGTACTTC.

The CDR3 DNA reads as TGTGCCAGTAGTATCGCGGGGCTAGCCAAAAACATTCAGTACTTC. Translation: CASSIAGLAKNIQYF. The chain couples TRBV19 to TRBJ2-4, with D possibly TRBD2 on 6 matching bases. CDR1 and CDR2 (germline): LNHDA, SQIVND (reference sequence). The CDR3 extends over 15 amino acids. V gave up 3 bases and J gave up 0 bases, with 9 bases separating them. Together with reference TRBV19 and TRBJ2-4, the CDR3 gives the full variable domain: DGGITQSPKYLFRKEGQNVTLSCEQNLNHDAMYWYRQDPGQGLRLIYYSQIVNDFQKGDIAEGYSVSREKKESFPLTVTSAQKNPTAFYLCASSIAGLAKNIQYFGAGTRLSVL.

V is TRBV6-4 and J is TRBJ1-2; a weak D match, TRBD1 (6 bases). CDR1 is MRHNA, CDR2 SNTAGT, per germline. This CDR3 has 14 residues. V dropped 4 bases and J dropped 7 bases, with 16 bases sitting between them. Here the CDR3 DNA reads TGTGCCAGCAGTGCGGCCTTTTTGACAGGTGGCTACACCTTC. It specifies CASSAAFLTGGYTF.

This chain joins TRBV27 and TRBJ1-2; tentatively, D is TRBD1 (6 bases). Germline CDR1 reads MNHEY; CDR2 reads SMNVEV (reference sequence). The CDR3 contains 15 residues. V lost 5 bases to trimming and J lost 5 bases, with 18 bases between them. The DNA for the CDR3 is TGTGCCAGCAGTCCGGACAGATCCCTCTGGTATGGCTACACCTTC. Translation gives CASSPDRSLWYGYTF.

The J gene is TRBJ1-1, the V gene TRBV27; the D gene is possibly TRBD1 (6 bases). V lost 2 bases, J lost 5 bases, and 12 bases lay in between. This CDR3 region has 14 residues. CDR1 is MNHEY and CDR2 is SMNVEV in the germline V gene (reference sequence). CDR3 nucleotide sequence: TGTGCCAGCAGTTTAAGGGGGGGGAGGACTGAAGCTTTCTTT. Its translation: CASSLRGGRTEAFF.

The J gene is TRBJ1-2, the V gene TRBV11-2; weak D call: TRBD1 (6 bases). With 5 bases removed from V and 4 bases from J, the gap between germline ends came to 8 bases. Germline CDR1 SGHAT, CDR2 FQNNGV. This CDR3 has 12 amino acids. This chain's CDR3 is CASSQDSYGYTF. In DNA form, the CDR3 reads TGTGCCAGCAGCCAGGACAGCTATGGCTACACCTTC.

This chain uses TRBV14 with TRBJ2-7; TRBD1 matches at 12 bases. V lost 4 bases, J lost 6 bases, and 10 bases stayed unmatched. Germline CDR1 SGHDN, CDR2 FVKESK. The CDR3 sequence is 16 residues long. The CDR3 reads CASSRISGTGGIEQYF. The CDR3 region has the DNA TGTGCCAGCAGCCGCATATCCGGGACAGGGGGCATCGAGCAGTACTTC.

The rearrangement joins TRBV15 to TRBJ1-2; D not resolved. Germline V lookup: CDR1 LNHNV, CDR2 YYDKDF (reference sequence). There are 12 residues in the CDR3. The V gene lost 3 bases and the J gene lost 6 bases, with 8 bases spanning the gap. This CDR3 is CATSSQRDGYTF. As DNA, the CDR3 is TGTGCCACCAGCAGCCAGCGGGATGGCTACACCTTC.

This rearrangement joins TRBV25-1 to TRBJ2-7; D is perhaps TRBD2 (5 bases). CDR1 is MGHDK, CDR2 SYGVNS, per germline. V dropped 8 bases and J dropped 6 bases, with 8 bases sitting between them. The CDR3 totals 10 residues. As DNA, the CDR3 is TGTGCCAGCCTCCTAGCCGAGCAGTACTTC. This gives the protein CASLLAEQYF.

This chain connects TRBV7-3 to TRBJ2-5; D possibly corresponds to TRBD1 (6 bases). In germline, CDR1 is SGHTA, CDR2 FQGTGA. The V end was cut by 2 bases, the J end by 5 bases, with 9 bases between. The CDR3 has 13 amino acids. CDR3 sequence (DNA): TGTGCCAGCAGCTTAGCCAGGGGCGAGACCCAGTACTTC. It codes for CASSLARGETQYF.

V gene TRBV15 combines with J gene TRBJ2-3, with 12 bases aligning to TRBD2. The junction had 10 bases not matched to a gene; V was cut back by 6 bases and J by 6 bases. Germline CDR1 and CDR2: LNHNV and YYDKDF (reference sequence). The length of the CDR3 is 16 residues. In DNA, the CDR3 is TGTGCCACCAGACCATGGACTAGCGGGACGTACGATACGCAGTATTTT. It specifies CATRPWTSGTYDTQYF.